This record covers a single T cell receptor (beta chain). Its antigen is unknown. Nothing much larger sits one base from this clone, and base qualities are not available. The CDR3 measures 14 amino acids from cysteine to phenylalanine. The read is trimmed to its CDR3 DNA, 42 bases read in frame from base 1. Via the germline V gene, CDR1 is SGHTA and CDR2 FQGNSA. V lost 1 base and J lost 8 bases; the stretch between them is 14 bases long. The data are from a study of CD8+ T cells in alopecia areata listed by TCRdb under 2018. A note on the overall study: Treated patients were enrolled in an open-label pilot trial of oral tofacitinib at 5 to 10 mg twice daily for moderate-to-severe alopecia areata. Scalp tissue and sorted CD4+ and CD8+ peripheral blood T cells from patchy and totalis/universalis alopecia areata patients and from healthy controls were covered by human TCRbeta sequencing. Amplification of TCRbeta CDR3 regions was done by immunoSEQ multiplex PCR using 35 Vbeta forward primers and 13 Jbeta reverse primers. RNA was extracted with the PAXgene miRNA kit for fixed scalp, the miRNeasy kit for PBMCs, and the RNeasy kit for mouse skin. Biopsies were taken from tofacitinib-treated patients at baseline and again at 4 and 24 weeks into treatment, and several of those patients also had a later scalp biopsy. Clonality in the scalp was compared among normal scalp (n=4), patchy alopecia areata scalp (n=8), and alopecia totalis/universalis scalp (n=8). Patients stayed on tofacitinib for 6 to 18 months and then had 6 months of follow-up off drug so that delayed response and recurrence could be assessed. To study T cell clonal expansion in alopecia areata, the researchers applied high-throughput TCRbeta sequencing to both the C3H/HeJ mouse model and human patients. Beyond this particular receptor, the publication reports: Shared TCR sequences between patients were less evident than in mice, which may be partly attributable to HLA diversity in the patient population. Higher clonality and more expanded CD8+ clones were observed in lesional scalp than in normal scalp, particularly in alopecia totalis/universalis, a finding suggestive of antigenic drive. Resident alphabeta T cells in normal human skin are also sequenced, complicating scalp TCR repertoire analysis, unlike mouse skin dominated by gammadelta T cells.

What the time point label conveys for this sample: baseline before oral tofacitinib. Lesional scalp punch biopsies and peripheral blood were obtained from alopecia areata patients. Human scalp biopsies were fixed immediately in PAXgene tissue containers. Libraries were made using the immunoSEQ multiplex PCR assay. RNA was extracted from all samples and reverse transcribed into cDNA as template for TCR sequencing. SuperScript III was used for first-strand cDNA synthesis, primed with a 2:1 mix of oligo-dT and random hexamers. A synthetic immune receptor repertoire was used to gauge amplification bias, and whatever bias remained was removed computationally. In the paper's pipeline: Raw reads were preprocessed to remove errors, and CDR3 was defined according to IMGT conventions as the region from the conserved cysteine to phenylalanine. Clonality was computed as 1 minus the Shannon entropy, with the entropy normalized by log2 of the number of productive unique TCRs. Whether each scalp clone was CD4 or CD8 was inferred by checking scalp TCRbeta sequences against the CD4 and CD8 repertoires from sorted blood. TCRdb's version of the immuneACCESS table is confined to in-frame rearrangements and falls short of the full clone set. An unresolved V gene accounts for under half of the shortfall where checked; the remainder is of unknown origin. D and trimming come from the DNA, and the V and J calls and clone size come from that table. Within this sample are roughly 14,000 clones, with 55% to 60% of them counted one time only. The ten largest clones take up about a tenth of the sample.

The source material was skin, sampled at week 0. The receptor was derived from a human donor with alopecia areata. This receptor chain uses TRBV7-2 and TRBJ1-2; the D gene is perhaps TRBD1, on 5 matching bases. The CDR3 in this case is CASSLVERDGGYTF. The sequence in DNA is TGTGCCAGCAGCTTAGTGGAGCGGGACGGCGGCTACACCTTC.